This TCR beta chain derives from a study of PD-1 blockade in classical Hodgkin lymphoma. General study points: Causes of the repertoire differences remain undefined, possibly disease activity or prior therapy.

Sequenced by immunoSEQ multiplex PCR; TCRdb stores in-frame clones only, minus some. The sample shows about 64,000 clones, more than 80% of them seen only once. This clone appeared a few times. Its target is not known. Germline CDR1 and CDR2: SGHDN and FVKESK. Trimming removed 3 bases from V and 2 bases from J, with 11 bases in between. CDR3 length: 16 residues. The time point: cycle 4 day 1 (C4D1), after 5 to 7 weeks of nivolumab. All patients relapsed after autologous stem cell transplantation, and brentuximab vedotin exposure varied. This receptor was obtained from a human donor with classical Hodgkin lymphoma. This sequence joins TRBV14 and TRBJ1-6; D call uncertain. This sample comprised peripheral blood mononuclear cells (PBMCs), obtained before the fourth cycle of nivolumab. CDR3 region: CASSHTKGPYNSPLHF. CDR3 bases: TGTGCCAGCAGCCATACGAAGGGCCCCTATAATTCACCCCTCCACTTT.